The 13 T cell receptor beta chains presented below share a single source sample, sequenced in a study of cytomegalovirus exposure and HLA in healthy donors. The PCR made use of 60 Vbeta and 13 Jbeta primers. The method was immunoSEQ multiplex PCR; TCRdb's version includes in-frame clones alone and lacks a portion of them. The repertoire includes about 69,000 clones, around four fifths of them detected once, and about 20% sits in the top ten. What was sequenced was PBMCs. Receptors originate from a young woman in good health and CMV-seropositive.

The V call is TRBV25-1, the J call TRBJ1-3; a possible D gene is TRBD1 (6 bases). The CDR3 runs to 15 residues. V was trimmed by 8 bases and J by 3 bases, leaving 17 bases between them. Germline loops: CDR1 MGHDK, CDR2 SYGVNS. As DNA, the CDR3 is TGTGCCAGCTCACCTTACAGGGACCTTGGAAACACCATATATTTT. It encodes CASSPYRDLGNTIYF.

The rearrangement uses TRBV30 and TRBJ1-1; a possible D gene is TRBD1 (6 bases). CDR3 length equals 12 residues. Looked up from germline, CDR1 is GTSNPN and CDR2 is SVGIG (reference sequence). Deletions cut 6 bases from V and 4 bases from J, with 12 bases between. CDR3 DNA: TGTGCCTGCAACAGGGTTGCCACTGAAGCTTTCTTT. It is translated as CACNRVATEAFF.

This clone was recorded a few times. This chain connects TRBV5-4 to TRBJ1-1, with a tentative D call TRBD1 (5 bases). CDR1 and CDR2 from the germline V gene are SGHNT and YYREEE (reference sequence). This CDR3 is built from 14 residues. Trimming shortened V by 1 base and J by 3 bases, and 10 bases separated the two germline ends. CDR3 bases: TGTGCCAGCAGCTTGACAGGCGGGGACACTGAAGCTTTCTTT. This encodes CASSLTGGDTEAFF.

CDR3 in DNA: TGTGCCAGCAGGGACAGGGGGCGCGAAAAACTGTTTTTT. Encoded protein: CASRDRGREKLFF. V usage is TRBV28 and J usage is TRBJ1-4; TRBD1 matches at 11 bases. Germline loops: CDR1 MDHEN, CDR2 SYDVKM. The length of the CDR3 is 13 residues. J gave up 8 bases and V 6 bases, and 2 bases lay outside the gene matches.

The chain's CDR3 is CASSYSETHYEQYF. In DNA form, the CDR3 reads TGTGCCAGCAGTTACTCCGAGACTCACTACGAGCAGTACTTC. The rearrangement joins TRBV6-5 to TRBJ2-7; no clear D gene. The V gene's germline CDR1 is MNHEY and CDR2 SVGAGI. V was trimmed by 0 bases and J by 3 bases, leaving 9 bases between them. This CDR3 comprises 14 residues.

For the CDR3, the DNA is TGCGCCAGCAGCCCGCGGGGGGAGGGAGATACGCAGTATTTT. Translating it yields CASSPRGEGDTQYF. The rearrangement joins TRBV5-1 to TRBJ2-3, with TRBD2 matching 8 bases. CDR3 length: 14 amino acids. CDR1 is SGHRS and CDR2 is YFSETQ in the germline V gene. Trimming removed 4 bases from V and 5 bases from J; junction bases left unmatched: 6.

The chain joins TRBV19 to TRBJ1-5; tentative D call: TRBD1 (6 bases). The CDR3 covers 15 residues. Germline loops: CDR1 LNHDA, CDR2 SQIVND (reference sequence). Trimming cost V 8 bases and J 7 bases, with 21 bases left between them. The CDR3 region has the DNA TGTGCCAGTCAACAGCTTCAGGGGAAGGGGCAGCCCCAGCATTTT. It is translated as CASQQLQGKGQPQHF.

The rearrangement joins TRBV5-1 to TRBJ2-7, with 7 bases identical to TRBD1. J lost 3 bases, V lost 5 bases, and 14 bases had no gene match. The CDR3 loop spans 16 amino acids. Germline V gene sequence: CDR1 SGHRS, CDR2 YFSETQ. The DNA for the CDR3 is TGCGCCAGCAGACACAGGGGCCCCCCTTCCCTCTACGAGCAGTACTTC. Amino acid sequence: CASRHRGPPSLYEQYF.

This clone was seen just once. V and J are TRBV30 and TRBJ2-2; possible D gene TRBD2, 7 bases. Trimming cost V 0 bases and J 7 bases, with 9 bases left between them. Germline V gives CDR1 GTSNPN, CDR2 SVGIG (reference sequence). The CDR3 has 13 amino acids. The CDR3 nucleotides are TGTGCCTGGAGTGTAGGGGGGGGCGGGGAGCTGTTTTTT. Its protein product is CAWSVGGGGELFF.

This rearrangement joins TRBV25-1 to TRBJ1-2, with 10 bases lining up with TRBD1. CDR1 and CDR2 from the germline V gene are MGHDK and SYGVNS. CDR3 size: 14 residues. After removal of 3 bases from V and 4 bases from J, the junction contained 2 bases not matched to a gene. This CDR3 reads CASSDDRGPYGYTF. CDR3 nucleotides: TGTGCCAGCAGTGACGACAGGGGGCCCTATGGCTACACCTTC.

This clone was recorded only once. The chain employs TRBV4-1 and TRBJ1-2, with D unclear. Germline CDR1 reads MGHRA; CDR2 reads YSYEKL. This CDR3 region has 16 residues. The germline V and J ends were trimmed by 0 bases and 1 base, with 12 bases remaining between them. The DNA for the CDR3 is TGCGCCAGCAGCCAAGAGTCAGGCGCCTTTAACTATGGCTACACCTTC. This codes for CASSQESGAFNYGYTF.

The rearrangement links TRBV6-5 to TRBJ2-7, with D unclear. Between the trimmed V and J ends, which lost 6 bases and 0 bases, there was a span of 12 bases. Germline V lookup: CDR1 MNHEY, CDR2 SVGAGI. The length of the CDR3 is 14 residues. DNA of the CDR3: TGTGCCAGCAGAACAGTGTTTAGCTCCTACGAGCAGTACTTC. This gives the protein CASRTVFSSYEQYF.

The chain has TRBV7-2 and TRBJ2-1; D remains unclear. Germline V gives CDR1 SGHTA, CDR2 FQGNSA. The V end lost 7 bases, the J end lost 6 bases, and 13 bases lay between the germline ends. The CDR3 is made up of 13 amino acids. The CDR3 DNA sequence: TGTGCCAGCACTTTGGCTCCCCCCAATGAGCAGTTCTTC. This translates into CASTLAPPNEQFF.